This T cell receptor (beta chain) was recovered during a study of a mutant IDH1 vaccine in newly diagnosed glioma. Study context: Former treatment meant radiotherapy, temozolomide, or both; the majority had gotten both. V12 fell at week 35 and V13, the study end, at week 47.

Profiling relied on immunoSEQ multiplex PCR, and the TCRdb table lists in-frame clones only, not all of them. The sample shows about 85,000 clones, around nine tenths of them seen only once. The time point here: week 47, end of study. Vaccination comprised doses that each held 300 ug of mutant IDH1 20-mer peptide, plus topical imiquimod. Study-wide results and caveats: Of the patients, less than 95% had vaccine-induced immune responses. Pseudoprogression looked unconnected to shifts in top peripheral T cell clonotypes.

Of note for this clone: The antigen is unknown.

Trimming removed 4 bases at V and 0 bases at J, with 15 bases between. Germline values: CDR1 MNHEY, CDR2 SMNVEV (reference sequence). The CDR3 is made up of 17 amino acids. The material sequenced was PBMCs, taken from a glioma patient whose treatment included an IDH1 peptide vaccine. The V call is TRBV27, the J call TRBJ1-4; TRBD1 is a possible D gene (5 bases). This clonotype was obtained from a woman between 45 and 60 years old with glioma. The CDR3: CASSSRPGGSTNEKLFF. DNA of the CDR3: TGTGCCAGCAGTTCTAGACCGGGGGGGTCAACTAATGAAAAACTGTTTTTT.